Listed below are T cell receptor beta chains from one sample, sequenced in a study of T-cell reconstitution after alpha-beta-depleted transplantation in children. TCRdb redid the calling of the PCR reads with MiXCR, one entry per CDR3 protein. The top ten clones hold nearly 5.5% of a sample with around 380,000 distinct CDR3 sequences, approximately 10% of them seen once. The sample in question was PBMCs from the stem cell graft donor, obtained from the stem cell graft. These receptors were obtained from a human donor who donated a stem cell graft to a child with acute myeloid leukemia. CDR3s include the opening cysteine and the closing phenylalanine or tryptophan. The order of the fields is V gene, J gene, clone size, D gene, CDR3 protein, CDR3 DNA. D genes are given only for firm matches. Only some rows state a clone size, as once, few, many or a class for expanded clones.

TRBV20-1	TRBJ1-6	many	TRBD1	CSARDQDRGENSPLHF	TGCAGTGCTAGAGATCAGGACAGGGGGGAAAATTCACCCCTCCACTTT
TRBV14	TRBJ2-1	few	TRBD2	CASSPSGFYNEQFF	TGTGCCAGCAGCCCTAGCGGCTTCTACAATGAGCAGTTCTTC
TRBV3-1	TRBJ1-1	many	-	CASSQDTGNTEAFF	TGTGCCAGCAGCCAAGACACAGGGAATACTGAAGCTTTCTTT
TRBV20-1	TRBJ2-1	-	-	CSARDWHKYNEQFF	TGCAGTGCTAGAGATTGGCACAAGTACAATGAGCAGTTCTTC
TRBV29-1	TRBJ2-7	few	-	CSVETGPYEQYF	TGCAGCGTTGAAACAGGGCCCTACGAGCAGTACTTC
TRBV9	TRBJ2-5	many	TRBD2	CASSVGVGEGQETQYF	TGTGCCAGCAGCGTAGGAGTGGGGGAGGGCCAAGAGACCCAGTACTTC
TRBV6-5	TRBJ1-5	many	TRBD1	CASSRSGGRDQPQHF	TGTGCCAGCAGTAGGTCAGGGGGGCGCGATCAGCCCCAGCATTTT
TRBV7-2	TRBJ2-7	-	TRBD1	CASSLAGQGSEQYF	TGTGCCAGCAGCTTAGCGGGACAGGGTTCCGAGCAGTACTTC
TRBV12-3/TRBV12-4	TRBJ2-1	-	-	CASSPTKGNEQFF	TGTGCCAGCAGCCCAACCAAGGGGAATGAGCAGTTCTTC
TRBV12-3/TRBV12-4	TRBJ2-4	-	-	CASSPEGHGQYF	TGTGCCAGCAGTCCGGAAGGACACGGACAGTACTTC
TRBV10-3	TRBJ2-1	many	TRBD2	CAISESGGLAGVFHEQFF	TGTGCCATCAGTGAGTCGGGTGGGCTAGCGGGAGTTTTCCATGAGCAGTTCTTC
TRBV7-2	TRBJ2-3	-	TRBD2	CASSPRTSDRDTQYF	TGTGCCAGCAGCCCCCGCACTAGCGATCGAGATACGCAGTATTTT
TRBV28	TRBJ2-1	many	TRBD1	CASSSRQGAYNEQFF	TGTGCCAGCAGTTCCCGACAGGGTGCCTACAATGAGCAGTTCTTC
TRBV15	TRBJ1-6	-	-	CATSRDSLRDGNSPLHF	TGTGCCACCAGCAGAGATAGCCTGCGGGATGGGAATTCACCCCTCCACTTT
TRBV20-1	TRBJ1-2	-	-	CSARQSDYGYTF	TGCAGTGCCCGACAGTCGGACTATGGCTACACCTTC
TRBV9	TRBJ2-5	-	-	CASSPSGGGRDSQETQYF	TGTGCCAGCAGCCCCTCCGGAGGGGGGAGGGATAGCCAAGAGACCCAGTACTTC
TRBV7-2	TRBJ2-7	few	TRBD2	CASSLSGLAGVWSYEQYF	TGTGCCAGCAGCTTATCGGGACTAGCGGGAGTCTGGTCCTACGAGCAGTACTTC